One sample yielded the 18 T cell receptor beta chains listed below, sequenced in a study of blood T cells in healthy people across ages. A second roughly 6 to 11 cycle PCR used barcoded and J-beta primers. Via MiXCR, TCRdb re-called the 5' RACE reads, giving one row per CDR3 protein. The sample consists of fewer than 900,000 distinct CDR3 sequences, 49% of them appearing once. Sequencing input: blood. These TCRs come from a woman aged 60-75 years in good health.

The rearrangement joins TRBV9 to TRBJ1-4; D is uncertain. The CDR3 is 16 amino acids. The V end lost 0 bases, the J end lost 3 bases, and 12 bases lay between the germline ends. From germline, CDR1 is SGDLS and CDR2 YYNGEE. In nucleotides, the CDR3 is TGTGCCAGCAGCGTAGGAAGAGGGCGGCCTAATGAAAAACTGTTTTTT. Residues: CASSVGRGRPNEKLFF.

This clonotype was observed a few times. The chain links TRBV7-3 to TRBJ1-4; D is perhaps TRBD1 (6 bases). This CDR3 spans 15 amino acids. V was clipped by 5 bases and J by 3 bases, with 13 bases between them. Germline CDR1 and CDR2: SGHTA and FQGTGA. CDR3 DNA sequence: TGTGCCAGCAGCCAACAGGGTTTGGCTAATGAAAAACTGTTTTTT. Translation gives CASSQQGLANEKLFF.

Of note for this clonotype: Given a much more abundant clone one base away, this may be a read error. The chain has TRBV29-1 and TRBJ2-5; tentatively, D is TRBD2 (6 bases). TRBJ2-7 matches the DNA end more closely, so the J call is doubtful. The CDR3 is 12 amino acids. Germline assignment: CDR1 SQVTM and CDR2 ANQGSEA. In nucleotides, the CDR3 is TGCAGCGGGGGGGACGGCACCTACGAGCAGTACTTC. The encoded protein is CSGGDGTYEQYF.

Remarks on this clonotype: A much more abundant neighbour one base away suggests this may be a read error. The chain recombines TRBV20-1 with TRBJ2-7; possibly TRBD2 for D (5 bases). The CDR3 is 13 amino acids. CDR1 and CDR2 from the germline V gene are DFQATT and SNEGSKA (reference sequence). The CDR3 protein is CSGSGGISHEQYF. Here the CDR3 DNA reads TGCAGTGGAAGTGGAGGCATCTCCCACGAGCAGTACTTC.

This clonotype appeared a few times. CDR3 sequence: CASSLPNRGRSYNEQFF. The CDR3 bases are TGTGCCAGCAGTCTACCTAACAGGGGGCGATCCTACAATGAGCAGTTCTTC. The chain carries TRBV28 and TRBJ2-1, with 9 nucleotides matching TRBD1. Germline V lookup: CDR1 MDHEN, CDR2 SYDVKM. The V gene end was trimmed by 5 bases and the J gene end by 1 base; junction bases not matched to a gene: 9. The CDR3 is 17 amino acids.

The chain recombines TRBV15 with TRBJ1-2; tentatively, D is TRBD1 (5 bases). Trimming left V 3 bases short and J 7 bases short, with 15 bases between. CDR3 length: 14 amino acids. Germline V gene sequence: CDR1 LNHNV, CDR2 YYDKDF (reference sequence). The CDR3 DNA sequence: TGTGCCACCAGCAGGGGGGGGACGGGGGTTGGCTACACCTTC. Translated, it gives CATSRGGTGVGYTF.

The table lists this clonotype with a few counts. V usage is TRBV20-1 and J usage is TRBJ2-7; 7 bases line up with TRBD1. The CDR3 has 14 residues. The germline CDR1 and CDR2 sequences are DFQATT and SNEGSKA (reference sequence). V gave up 3 bases and J gave up 6 bases; unmatched junction bases: 11. This CDR3 reads CSASSLRQGSEQYF. The CDR3 DNA reads as TGCAGTGCTAGCTCCCTAAGACAGGGCTCCGAGCAGTACTTC.

This clonotype was counted at least ten times. The chain joins TRBV11-2 to TRBJ1-2, with D perhaps TRBD1 (6 bases). Between the trimmed V and J ends, which lost 5 bases and 6 bases, there was a span of 19 bases. Looked up from germline, CDR1 is SGHAT and CDR2 is FQNNGV. CDR3 length: 15 residues. The CDR3 reads CASSAQVGGPDGYTF. In nucleotides, the CDR3 is TGTGCCAGCAGCGCCCAGGTTGGGGGCCCTGATGGCTACACCTTC.

This chain uses TRBV27 with TRBJ2-4; 10 bases line up with TRBD2. The DNA end is a closer match to TRBJ2-7, so the J assignment may be wrong. CDR3 size: 15 residues. Germline CDR1 and CDR2: MNHEY and SMNVEV (reference sequence). The CDR3 protein is CASSFRSGRGHEQYF. The CDR3 bases are TGTGCCAGCAGTTTTAGGAGCGGGAGGGGCCACGAGCAGTACTTC.

The chain recombines TRBV20-1 with TRBJ2-7; D possibly uses TRBD1 or TRBD2 (6 bases each). Trimming stripped 2 bases from V and 4 bases from J, with 18 bases between. CDR1 and CDR2 (germline): DFQATT, SNEGSKA (reference sequence). The CDR3 has 15 amino acids. CDR3 nucleotide sequence: TGCAGTGCTAGAAGAGGAGGGGGACTGAGTTACGAGCAGTACTTC. Its translation: CSARRGGGLSYEQYF.

The chain recombines TRBV7-3 with TRBJ2-5; TRBD2 agrees at 12 bases. J lost 11 bases, V lost 2 bases, and 15 bases had no gene match. Germline V gene lookup returns CDR1 SGHTA and CDR2 FQGTGA. The CDR3 is 17 residues long. CDR3 protein: CASSLEAGLAGYNEQYF. The CDR3 nucleotides are TGTGCCAGCAGCTTAGAAGCGGGACTAGCGGGTTACAATGAGCAGTACTTC. Looking up the rest from reference TRBV7-3 and TRBJ2-5 gives the full variable domain: GAGVSQTPSNKVTEKGKYVELRCDPISGHTALYWYRQSLGQGPEFLIYFQGTGAADDSGLPNDRFFAVRPEGSVSTLKIQRTERGDSAVYLCASSLEAGLAGYNEQYFGPGTRLLVL.

This clonotype came up a few times. This rearrangement joins TRBV29-1 to TRBJ2-5; 10 nucleotides align to TRBD1. Germline V lookup: CDR1 SQVTM, CDR2 ANQGSEA. The CDR3 runs 14 residues. V lost 8 bases, J lost 5 bases, and 11 bases stayed unmatched. The CDR3 sequence is CSSAGTGVSETQYF. CDR3 DNA: TGCAGCTCAGCCGGGACAGGGGTGTCGGAGACCCAGTACTTC.

The chain uses TRBV20-1 and TRBJ1-4; D not resolved. The CDR3 runs 14 residues. Germline loops: CDR1 DFQATT, CDR2 SNEGSKA (reference sequence). Trimming took 5 bases from V and 3 from J, leaving 13 bases between them. The CDR3 spells CSAPIQFANEKLFF. DNA for the CDR3: TGCAGTGCTCCCATACAGTTTGCTAATGAAAAACTGTTTTTT.

The J gene is TRBJ2-7, the V gene TRBV6-2 or TRBV6-3; the match to TRBD1 covers 8 bases. The CDR3 runs 14 residues. The junction had 6 bases not matched to a gene; V was cut back by 5 bases and J by 3 bases. Germline-derived CDR1 and CDR2 are MNHEY and SVGEGT. The DNA of the CDR3 is TGTGCCAGCAGTCGGGCAGGGGGCAACTACGAGCAGTACTTC. It specifies CASSRAGGNYEQYF.

This clonotype was recorded many times. This chain links TRBV20-1 with TRBJ2-3; 8 nucleotides agree with TRBD2. The junction had 3 bases not matched to a gene; V was cut back by 5 bases and J by 2 bases. The germline V gene has CDR1 DFQATT and CDR2 SNEGSKA (reference sequence). CDR3 size: 13 residues. The CDR3 here is CSAWTSNTDTQYF. The CDR3 DNA reads TGCAGTGCTTGGACTAGCAACACAGATACGCAGTATTTT.

The gene calls are TRBV3-1 and TRBJ2-1; 9 bases fit TRBD1. CDR3 length: 15 residues. CDR1 and CDR2 from the germline V gene are LGHDT and YNNKEL (reference sequence). V was pared by 4 bases and J by 6 bases, with 7 bases of the junction left unmatched. The CDR3 bases are TGTGCCAGCAGCCTTCCGGGACAGGGCGTCAATGAGCAGTTCTTC. Translating gives CASSLPGQGVNEQFF.

Comments on this clonotype: A much bigger clone sits one base away, suggesting this may be a read error. The chain carries TRBV20-1 and TRBJ2-2; D is perhaps TRBD1 (6 bases). Germline CDR1 is DFQATT and CDR2 is SNEGSKA (reference sequence). Between the trimmed V and J ends, which lost 6 bases and 3 bases, there was a span of 14 bases. This CDR3 is 14 amino acids long. The CDR3 DNA is TGCAGTGCCGGCTGGGGGCTCTACACCGGGGAGCTGTTTTTT. Its translation: CSAGWGLYTGELFF.

This sequence joins TRBV12-3 or TRBV12-4 and TRBJ1-3; D is ambiguous. The length of the CDR3 is 13 residues. V was cut by 3 bases and J by 2 bases, with 5 bases left in between. CDR3 sequence reads: CASSFYAGNTIYF. DNA of the CDR3: TGTGCCAGCAGTTTTTATGCTGGAAACACCATATATTTT.